The rows below give T cell receptor beta chains drawn from one sample of a study of blood T cell repertoires in COVID-19. Here immunoSEQ multiplex PCR was the method, and the copy in TCRdb shows in-frame clones only, minus some. The sample contains about 150,000 clones, approximately 91% of which appear only once. Sequencing was done on a sample of peripheral blood. Receptors were obtained from a man in his fifties or sixties with acute or convalescent COVID-19. CDR3s include the opening cysteine and the closing phenylalanine or tryptophan. The D gene is left open where the match is weak. For some rows the clone size is stated as once, few or many, or as a class when expanded; others skip it.

clone size	J gene	V gene	D gene	CDR3 DNA	CDR3 protein
.	TRBJ2-1	TRBV6-2/TRBV6-3	.	TGTGCCAGCAGTTACGGGACTCCGGCTTACAATGAGCAGTTCTTC	CASSYGTPAYNEQFF
.	TRBJ2-2	TRBV10-3	TRBD1	TGTGCCATCAGCGGGACAGACAAGACCACCGGGGAGCTGTTTTTT	CAISGTDKTTGELFF
once	TRBJ1-1	TRBV5-8	TRBD1	TGTGCCAGCAGCTTGAGAGACAGGGACGGAGCTTTCTTT	CASSLRDRDGAFF
.	TRBJ2-4	TRBV4-3	.	TGCGCCAGCAGCCAAGATCGGGTAGCCAAAAACATTCAGTACTTC	CASSQDRVAKNIQYF
.	TRBJ2-5	TRBV30	.	TGTGCCTGGAGTTCCTATGCCGGGACAACGCAAGAGACCCAGTACTTC	CAWSSYAGTTQETQYF
.	TRBJ2-7	TRBV19	.	TGTGCCAGTAGTAGCGGGGCAACCTACGAGCAGTACTTC	CASSSGATYEQYF
.	TRBJ1-3	TRBV6-5	.	TGTGCCAGCAGTCCGTCCTCTGGAAACACCATATATTTT	CASSPSSGNTIYF
.	TRBJ1-5	TRBV3-1/TRBV3-2	.	TGTGCCAGCAGCGAGACAGAGAATCAGCCCCAGCATTTT	CASSETENQPQHF
few	TRBJ2-2	TRBV7-3	TRBD1	TGTGCCAGCAGCCCCCCGGGGACAGGGAACAACGGGGAGCTGTTTTTT	CASSPPGTGNNGELFF
.	TRBJ2-7	TRBV7-9	.	TGTGCCAGCAGCTTCGGTGGACAGCTTTACGAGCAGTACTTC	CASSFGGQLYEQYF
once	TRBJ2-7	TRBV4-2	TRBD2	TGTGCCAGCAGCCAAAGCCCGATAGCTAGCGGGATATCCTACGAGCAGTACTTC	CASSQSPIASGISYEQYF
.	TRBJ1-2	TRBV5-1	TRBD1	TGCGCCAGCAGGGATCGACAGGGGACGGGGAGGTCTCTTAACTATGGCTACACCTTC	CASRDRQGTGRSLNYGYTF
.	TRBJ2-7	TRBV6-5	.	TGTGCCAGTGCTGACGGCGGACAAAGGTACGAGCAGTACTTC	CASADGGQRYEQYF
.	TRBJ1-5	TRBV5-1	TRBD1	TGCGCCAGCAGCCCACAGGGGGGATTCAATCAGCCCCAGCATTTT	CASSPQGGFNQPQHF
.	TRBJ2-1	TRBV14	TRBD2	TGTGCCAGCAGCCAAGTAGTACGGACTAGCAAGTACAATGAGCAGTTCTTC	CASSQVVRTSKYNEQFF
.	TRBJ1-1	TRBV25-1	.	TGTGCCAGCAGTGAATTCGCGATTCACACTGAAGCTTTCTTT	CASSEFAIHTEAFF
.	TRBJ1-4	TRBV12-3/TRBV12-4	.	TGTGCCAGCAGTATTATTGGGGCGGAAAAACTGTTTTTT	CASSIIGAEKLFF
.	TRBJ1-5	TRBV15	.	TGTGCCACCAGCATGGTCGGTCAGCCCCAGCATTTT	CATSMVGQPQHF
.	TRBJ2-5	TRBV19	TRBD2	TGTGCCAGTAGTATCGGGAGGGCAAAAGAGACCCAGTACTTC	CASSIGRAKETQYF
once	TRBJ2-1	TRBV15	TRBD2	TGTGCCACCAGCAGAGGGTACGGGAGGACGGACAATGAGCAGTTCTTC	CATSRGYGRTDNEQFF
few	TRBJ2-7	TRBV6-6	.	TGTGCCAGCAGTTACCTGGACCCCTCGGGATACGAGCAGTACTTC	CASSYLDPSGYEQYF
.	TRBJ1-1	TRBV10-3	.	TGTGCCATCAGTGAGTCGACAGGACACACTGAAGCTTTCTTT	CAISESTGHTEAFF
.	TRBJ1-2	TRBV2	TRBD1	TGTGCCAGCAGTGAATCCCGGACAGGGGAGTTGGCCTATGGCTACACCTTC	CASSESRTGELAYGYTF
.	TRBJ1-4	TRBV28	.	TGTGCCAGCAGTCTCCCGGGACTCCCCCGGGGAAAACTGTTTTTT	CASSLPGLPRGKLFF
.	TRBJ2-6	TRBV10-2	.	TGCGCCAGCAGTCCCGACAGGACTGGGGCCAACGTCCTGACTTTC	CASSPDRTGANVLTF
.	TRBJ1-1	TRBV29-1	.	TGCAGCGCCGGACAGTTGAACACTGAAGCTTTCTTT	CSAGQLNTEAFF
.	TRBJ2-2	TRBV30	TRBD1	TGTGCCTGGCTAGGACAGGGAAAACCGAACACCGGGGAGCTGTTTTTT	CAWLGQGKPNTGELFF
.	TRBJ1-2	TRBV4-3	.	TGCGCCAGCAGCCAAGTCTCCGGCGACAGTGCCTATGGCTACACCTTC	CASSQVSGDSAYGYTF
.	TRBJ2-3	TRBV10-3	.	TGTGCCATCAGTGGACGGACTACCTCGAGCACAGATACGCAGTATTTT	CAISGRTTSSTDTQYF
few	TRBJ2-7	TRBV28	.	TGTGCCAGCAGTTTATTTGTCGGGTACGAGCAGTACTTC	CASSLFVGYEQYF
.	TRBJ1-6	TRBV10-3	TRBD1	TGTGCCATCGGACAGGGGGTTCTGGATTCACCCCTCCACTTT	CAIGQGVLDSPLHF
.	TRBJ1-2	TRBV19	.	TGTGCCGCAGGGGAGCGAGTAGAAGACTATGGCTACACCTTC	CAAGERVEDYGYTF
.	TRBJ1-2	TRBV10-3	.	TGTGCCATCAGGGTAGACAGCCCCGGGGGCTACACCTTC	CAIRVDSPGGYTF
.	TRBJ1-5	TRBV30	.	TGTGCCTGGAGTCTGGCCAGGGTGACTCAGCCCCAGCATTTT	CAWSLARVTQPQHF